One sample yielded the 18 T cell receptor beta chains listed below, sequenced in a study of blood T cell repertoires in COVID-19. Here immunoSEQ multiplex PCR was the method, and the copy in TCRdb shows in-frame clones only, minus some. The sample contains 120,000 or so clones, 90% of which appear only once. The sequenced sample consisted of peripheral blood. These receptors were obtained from a man between 60 and 75 years old with COVID-19, enrolled during active disease.

The chain uses TRBV5-1 and TRBJ2-5, with TRBD2 matching 9 bases. The CDR3 is made up of 14 amino acids. Trimming removed 4 bases from V and 4 bases from J; junction bases left unmatched: 5. The germline V gene has CDR1 SGHRS and CDR2 YFSETQ. CDR3: CASSLQTSGETQYF. The CDR3 DNA reads as TGCGCCAGCAGCCTCCAGACTAGCGGAGAGACCCAGTACTTC. The entire variable domain, with the rest obtained from reference TRBV5-1 and TRBJ2-5, is as follows: KAGVTQTPRYLIKTRGQQVTLSCSPISGHRSVSWYQQTPGQGLQFLFEYFSETQRNKGNFPGRFSGRQFSNSRSEMNVSTLELGDSALYLCASSLQTSGETQYFGPGTRLLVL.

V and J are TRBV28 and TRBJ2-4, with D perhaps TRBD2 (6 bases). In germline, CDR1 is MDHEN, CDR2 SYDVKM. CDR3 size: 15 residues. V shed 5 bases and J shed 1 base, with 12 bases lying between them. This CDR3 reads CASSLGGMAKNIQYF. The CDR3 DNA sequence: TGTGCCAGCAGTCTGGGGGGTATGGCCAAAAACATTCAGTACTTC.

This chain uses TRBV28 with TRBJ1-1; 9 bases fit TRBD1. V was clipped by 2 bases and J by 1 base; unmatched bases: 5. Germline values: CDR1 MDHEN, CDR2 SYDVKM. The CDR3 covers 16 residues. CDR3 in amino acids: CASSLGGTGKNTEAFF. DNA for the CDR3: TGTGCCAGCAGTTTAGGAGGGACAGGGAAGAACACTGAAGCTTTCTTT.

The chain couples TRBV5-4 to TRBJ2-5; TRBD1 is a possible D gene (6 bases). In germline, CDR1 is SGHNT, CDR2 YYREEE (reference sequence). The CDR3 covers 15 residues. Trimming stripped 5 bases from V and 2 bases from J, with 16 bases between. The CDR3 sequence: CASRPQGTRQETQYF. CDR3 nucleotides: TGTGCCAGCAGACCTCAGGGGACCCGACAAGAGACCCAGTACTTC.

This clone was seen more than once but under ten times. CDR3 sequence reads: CASSQRKRPPADTQYF. The CDR3 nucleotides are TGTGCCAGCAGCCAACGGAAGCGGCCCCCCGCAGATACGCAGTATTTT. This chain joins TRBV14 and TRBJ2-3; tentative D call: TRBD2 (5 bases). The CDR3 is made up of 16 amino acids. V was pared by 2 bases and J by 4 bases, with 16 bases between. Germline loops: CDR1 SGHDN, CDR2 FVKESK.

This clone was seen a single time. This chain links TRBV10-1 with TRBJ2-3, with 9 nucleotides matching TRBD1. Per the germline V gene, CDR1 is WNHNN and CDR2 is SYGVQD (reference sequence). This CDR3 has 13 amino acids. The V and J ends lost 3 bases and 7 bases, in that order; junction bases with no gene match: 2. The CDR3 nucleotides read TGCGCCAGCAGTGAACAGGGGGCAAATACGCAGTATTTT. Translation gives CASSEQGANTQYF.

J is TRBJ1-5 and V is TRBV18; D is unresolved. The CDR3 has 14 amino acids. CDR1 and CDR2 (germline): KGHSH, LQKENI. V lost 5 bases and J 2 bases, leaving 10 bases between the germline ends. The DNA of the CDR3 is TGTGCCAGCTCATACGACAAGGGCAATCAGCCCCAGCATTTT. Amino acid sequence: CASSYDKGNQPQHF.

V is TRBV30 and J is TRBJ1-2, with 7 bases aligning to TRBD1. The ends lost 6 bases at V and 4 bases at J; junction bases unmatched: 2. Germline V gene lookup returns CDR1 GTSNPN and CDR2 SVGIG (reference sequence). CDR3 length: 11 amino acids. CDR3 sequence reads: CACRDSYGYTF. Here the CDR3 DNA reads TGTGCCTGTCGGGACAGCTATGGCTACACCTTC.

CDR3 DNA sequence: TGTGCCAGCAGCCGACCGGGACAGGGCAGCTATGGCTACACCTTC. Its protein product is CASSRPGQGSYGYTF. The chain employs TRBV5-4 and TRBJ1-2, with 9 bases fitting TRBD1. Unmatched junction bases numbered 8, after V lost 4 bases and J lost 4 bases. This CDR3 has 15 residues. Per germline, CDR1 SGHNT and CDR2 YYREEE (reference sequence).

The chain employs TRBV19 and TRBJ1-2; 9 bases map to TRBD1. V shed 7 bases and J 5 bases; nucleotides not matched to a gene: 8. Germline-derived CDR1 and CDR2 are LNHDA and SQIVND (reference sequence). This CDR3 has 14 amino acids. Here the CDR3 DNA reads TGTGCCAGTACCAAAGGGGACAGGGTGTATGGCTACACCTTC. Translated, it gives CASTKGDRVYGYTF.

The chain couples TRBV12-5 to TRBJ2-7; 7 bases are shared with TRBD2. Trimming cost V 2 bases and J 4 bases; bases outside gene matches: 5. Germline V gene sequence: CDR1 LGHNT, CDR2 FRNRAP. The CDR3 runs 14 residues. CDR3 coding DNA: TGTGCTAGTGGTTTGAGCGGGGAAGATTACGAGCAGTACTTC. It is translated as CASGLSGEDYEQYF.

The chain couples TRBV19 to TRBJ2-1; TRBD2 matches at 16 bases. This CDR3 has 16 residues. Losses at the gene ends were 10 bases for V and 8 bases for J; bases not matched to a gene: 11. The germline V gene encodes CDR1 LNHDA and CDR2 SQIVND (reference sequence). This CDR3 reads CATNPGLAGGIHEQFF. CDR3 coding DNA: TGTGCCACGAACCCGGGACTAGCGGGAGGGATACATGAGCAGTTCTTC. The full variable domain, its missing parts supplied by reference TRBV19 and TRBJ2-1, is DGGITQSPKYLFRKEGQNVTLSCEQNLNHDAMYWYRQDPGQGLRLIYYSQIVNDFQKGDIAEGYSVSREKKESFPLTVTSAQKNPTAFYLCATNPGLAGGIHEQFFGPGTRLTVL.

This clone came up a few times. The chain couples TRBV12-3 or TRBV12-4 to TRBJ1-5, with unresolved D. The length of the CDR3 is 12 residues. Trimming removed 7 bases from V and 11 bases from J, with 15 bases in between. DNA for the CDR3: TGTGCCAGCACTAATGATGGTTCGGCCCAGCATTTT. Encoded protein: CASTNDGSAQHF.

CDR3 nucleotides: TGTGCCAGCTCACAACTGAGCTCCTACAATGAGCAGTTCTTC. Amino acid sequence: CASSQLSSYNEQFF. The chain carries TRBV18 and TRBJ2-1; no reliable D call. The CDR3 is 14 residues long. Germline loops: CDR1 KGHSH, CDR2 LQKENI. Trimming removed 4 bases from V and 0 bases from J, with 7 bases in between.

The chain carries TRBV24-1 and TRBJ1-2; 9 nucleotides line up with TRBD1. From germline, CDR1 is KGHDR and CDR2 SFDVKD. The CDR3 extends over 13 amino acids. The V gene end was trimmed by 5 bases and the J gene end by 7 bases; junction bases not matched to a gene: 4. As DNA, the CDR3 is TGTGCCACCAGTGGACAGGGGGATACTGGCTACACCTTC. It encodes CATSGQGDTGYTF.

This chain uses TRBV3-1 (or the pseudogene TRBV3-2) with TRBJ1-3; D is undetermined. The CDR3 extends over 14 amino acids. Germline V gene lookup returns CDR1 LGHDT and CDR2 YNNKEL (reference sequence). V lost 0 bases and J lost 0, with 3 bases in between. CDR3 protein: CASSQDISGNTIYF. In nucleotides, the CDR3 is TGTGCCAGCAGCCAAGATATCTCTGGAAACACCATATATTTT.

J is TRBJ2-3 and V is TRBV6-4, with 8 bases fitting TRBD1. The ends lost 2 bases at V and 0 bases at J; junction bases unmatched: 4. CDR1 MRHNA and CDR2 SNTAGT come from the germline V gene. The CDR3 extends over 16 amino acids. CDR3 sequence (DNA): TGTGCCAGCAGTGACGGACAGGGCGCTAGCACAGATACGCAGTATTTT. Protein sequence: CASSDGQGASTDTQYF.

This chain connects TRBV6-5 to TRBJ2-1; 8 nucleotides agree with TRBD2. Germline-derived CDR1 and CDR2 are MNHEY and SVGAGI. The CDR3 length is 15 residues. V gave up 5 bases and J gave up 2 bases; unmatched junction bases: 5. CDR3 DNA: TGTGCCAGCAGTCCGATGACTAGCGCCTACAATGAGCAGTTCTTC. Translated: CASSPMTSAYNEQFF.